This T cell receptor (beta chain) was observed in a study of OX40 agonist ivuxolimab in advanced cancers. Background on the study: Across the patients, intravenous ivuxolimab was delivered every 2 weeks at 0.01 to 10 mg/kg. Prior checkpoint blockade (anti-PD-1, anti-PD-L1 or anti-CTLA-4) was permitted; about 40% had it.

Collection of blood occurred at baseline, at cycle 4 day 1, and at cycle 7 day 1. The method was immunoSEQ multiplex PCR; TCRdb's version includes in-frame clones alone and lacks a portion of them. The sample holds more than 45,000 clones, about 90% seen once. The CDR3 spans 15 residues. The trim removed 6 bases at V and 7 bases at J, leaving 13 bases unmatched. Germline CDR1 is SGHRS and CDR2 is YFSETQ. Specimen: CD4+ or CD8+ T cells sorted from blood, collected in a trial of the OX40 agonist ivuxolimab. This chain connects TRBV5-1 to TRBJ2-3; 8 bases are shared with TRBD2. The sequence came from an adult with an advanced solid tumor such as melanoma, head and neck, liver or kidney cancer. Written as DNA, the CDR3 is TGCGCCAGCACGAGCGGGAGTGGGGGTATGCATACGCAGTATTTT. It yields the protein CASTSGSGGMHTQYF. Based on the CDR3 plus reference TRBV5-1 and TRBJ2-3, the full variable domain is KAGVTQTPRYLIKTRGQQVTLSCSPISGHRSVSWYQQTPGQGLQFLFEYFSETQRNKGNFPGRFSGRQFSNSRSEMNVSTLELGDSALYLCASTSGSGGMHTQYFGPGTRLTVL.